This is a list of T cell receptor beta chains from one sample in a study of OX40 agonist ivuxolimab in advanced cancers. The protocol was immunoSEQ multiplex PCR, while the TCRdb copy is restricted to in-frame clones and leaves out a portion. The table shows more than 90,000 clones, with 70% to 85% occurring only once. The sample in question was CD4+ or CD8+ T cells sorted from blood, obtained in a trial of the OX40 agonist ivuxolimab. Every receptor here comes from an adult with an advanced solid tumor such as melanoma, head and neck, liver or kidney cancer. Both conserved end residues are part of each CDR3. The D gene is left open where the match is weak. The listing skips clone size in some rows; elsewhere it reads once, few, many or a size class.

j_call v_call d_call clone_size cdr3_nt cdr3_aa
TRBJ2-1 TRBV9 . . TGTGCCAGCAGCGTAGGGACTACCAATGAGCAGTTCTTC CASSVGTTNEQFF
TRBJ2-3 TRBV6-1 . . . CASSVGGGARPYF
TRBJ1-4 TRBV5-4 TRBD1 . TGTGCCAGCAGCTTGGGGTTACAGGGGGAAAAACTGTTTTTT CASSLGLQGEKLFF
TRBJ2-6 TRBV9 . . TGTGCCAGCAGCGTAGACCTCTCTGGGGCCAACGTCCTGACTTTC CASSVDLSGANVLTF
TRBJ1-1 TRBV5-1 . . TGCGCCAGCAGCTCGCAGGGTGTAGGCACTGAAGCTTTCTTT CASSSQGVGTEAFF
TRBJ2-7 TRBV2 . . TGTGCCAGCAGCCTCAGCTCCTACGAGCAGTACTTC CASSLSSYEQYF
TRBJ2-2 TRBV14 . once TGTGCCAGCAGCCAAGGGACAGTCTCGAACACCGGGGAGCTGTTTTTT CASSQGTVSNTGELFF
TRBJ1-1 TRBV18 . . TGTGCCAGCTCACTTAATTCAGCTCTTGAAGCTTTCTTT CASSLNSALEAFF
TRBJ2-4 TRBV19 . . TGTGCCAGTAGTACTCCGCTAGCGACGGGGGCCAAAAACATTCAGTACTTC CASSTPLATGAKNIQYF
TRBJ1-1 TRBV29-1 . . TGCAGCGTTATGATAAACACTGAAGCTTTCTTT CSVMINTEAFF
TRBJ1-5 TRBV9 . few TGTGCCAGCAGCGTAAATAGCAATCAGCCCCAGCATTTT CASSVNSNQPQHF
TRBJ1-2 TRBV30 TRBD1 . TGTGCCTGGAGTGTTGGGGGACAGGGGTTTTCTAACTATGGCTACACCTTC CAWSVGGQGFSNYGYTF
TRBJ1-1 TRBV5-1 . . TGCGCCAGCAGCTTCTCGGACAGCTTCTCCACTGAAGCTTTCTTT CASSFSDSFSTEAFF
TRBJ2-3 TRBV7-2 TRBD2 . TGTGCCAGCAGCATCGGACTAGCGGGACTTTATGGGCAGTATTTT CASSIGLAGLYGQYF
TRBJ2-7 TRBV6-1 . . TGTGCCAGCAGTGACTCCGACATGTCCTACGAGCAGTACTTC CASSDSDMSYEQYF
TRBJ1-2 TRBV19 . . TGTGCCAGTAGTAGACAGGATACCCCCGGAAGGTATGGCTACACCTTC CASSRQDTPGRYGYTF
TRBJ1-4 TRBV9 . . TGTGCCAGCAGCGTAGGGGGGGGAAGGAGTGAAAAACTGTTTTTT CASSVGGGRSEKLFF